The text below deals with one T cell receptor beta chain. Its antigen is not known. The data are from a study of T-cell memory formation after mild COVID-19. Whole-study context: The TCR clusters were mostly specific to one donor.

In TCRdb, the 5' RACE reads were re-called with MiXCR into one record per CDR3 protein. This repertoire shows about 470,000 distinct CDR3 sequences, about 23% found once; its top ten account for around 12%. Study results and caveats: CD4+ contracting clones were found mainly in CM and EM, and CD8+ ones in EMRA.

There are 14 residues in the CDR3. The germline V gene encodes CDR1 SEHNR and CDR2 FQNEAQ (reference sequence). Trimming pared 0 bases from V and 4 bases from J, leaving 7 bases between. This rearrangement joins TRBV7-9 to TRBJ1-5; D is undetermined. Sequencing input: PBMCs or a T cell subset sorted from them (not recorded which). The origin of this receptor is an adult woman who had mild COVID-19 (a few samples of this study predate the infection). Cell type and time point are not known. This CDR3 reads CASSLAHGNQPQHF. DNA for the CDR3: TGTGCCAGCAGCTTAGCGCACGGAAATCAGCCCCAGCATTTT.